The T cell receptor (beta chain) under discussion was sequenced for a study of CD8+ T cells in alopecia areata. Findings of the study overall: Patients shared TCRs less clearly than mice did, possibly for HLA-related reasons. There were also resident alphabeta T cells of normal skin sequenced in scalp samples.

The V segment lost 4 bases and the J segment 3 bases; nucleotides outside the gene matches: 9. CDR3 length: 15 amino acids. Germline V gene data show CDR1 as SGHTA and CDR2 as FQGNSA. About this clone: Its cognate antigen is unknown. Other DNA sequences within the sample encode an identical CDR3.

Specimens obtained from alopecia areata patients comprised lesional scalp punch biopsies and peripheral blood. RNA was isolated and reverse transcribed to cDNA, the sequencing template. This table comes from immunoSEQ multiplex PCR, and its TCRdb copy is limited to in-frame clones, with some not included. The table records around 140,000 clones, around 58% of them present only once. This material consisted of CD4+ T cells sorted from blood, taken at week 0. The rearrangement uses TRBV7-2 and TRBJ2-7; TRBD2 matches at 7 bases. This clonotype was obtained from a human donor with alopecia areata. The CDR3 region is CASSSSSGTNYEQYF. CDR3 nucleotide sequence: TGTGCCAGCAGCTCGTCCTCCGGGACTAACTACGAGCAGTACTTC.